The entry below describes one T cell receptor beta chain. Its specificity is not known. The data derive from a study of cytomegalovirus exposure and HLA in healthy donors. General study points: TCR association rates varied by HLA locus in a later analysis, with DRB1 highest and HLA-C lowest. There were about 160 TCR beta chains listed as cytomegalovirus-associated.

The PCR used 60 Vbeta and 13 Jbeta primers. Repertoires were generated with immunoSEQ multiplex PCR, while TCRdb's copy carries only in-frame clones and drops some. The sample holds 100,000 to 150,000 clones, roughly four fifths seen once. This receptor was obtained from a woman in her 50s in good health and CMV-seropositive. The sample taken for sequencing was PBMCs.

The CDR3 nucleotides are TGTGCCAGCAGCTCTAGTGGAGACCGGACAGATACGCAGTATTTT. It codes for CASSSSGDRTDTQYF. The genes are TRBV5-5 and TRBJ2-3; D is ambiguous. V was cut by 3 bases and J by 3 bases, with 14 bases left in between. The CDR3 consists of 15 residues. The germline gives CDR1 SGHKS, CDR2 YYEKEE (reference sequence).